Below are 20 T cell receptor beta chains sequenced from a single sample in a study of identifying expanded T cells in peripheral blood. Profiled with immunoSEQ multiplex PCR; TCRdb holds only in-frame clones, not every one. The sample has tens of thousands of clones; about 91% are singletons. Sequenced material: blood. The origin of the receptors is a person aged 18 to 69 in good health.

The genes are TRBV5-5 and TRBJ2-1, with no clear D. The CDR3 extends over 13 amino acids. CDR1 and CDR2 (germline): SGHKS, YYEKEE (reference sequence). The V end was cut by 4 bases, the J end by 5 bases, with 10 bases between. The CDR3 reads CASSRNYHNEQFF. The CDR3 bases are TGTGCCAGCAGCCGAAACTATCACAATGAGCAGTTCTTC.

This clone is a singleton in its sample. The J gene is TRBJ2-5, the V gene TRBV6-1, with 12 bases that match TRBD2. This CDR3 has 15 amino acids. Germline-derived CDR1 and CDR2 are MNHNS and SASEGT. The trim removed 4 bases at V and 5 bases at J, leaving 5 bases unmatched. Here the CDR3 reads CASSVLAGGLETQYF. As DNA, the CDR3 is TGTGCCAGCAGTGTGCTAGCGGGGGGGCTTGAGACCCAGTACTTC.

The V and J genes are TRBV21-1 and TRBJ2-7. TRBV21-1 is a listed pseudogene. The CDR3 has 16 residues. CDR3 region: CASSKVSRRASYEQYF. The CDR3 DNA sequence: TGTGCCAGCAGCAAAGTGTCTCGGCGAGCTTCCTACGAGCAGTACTTC.

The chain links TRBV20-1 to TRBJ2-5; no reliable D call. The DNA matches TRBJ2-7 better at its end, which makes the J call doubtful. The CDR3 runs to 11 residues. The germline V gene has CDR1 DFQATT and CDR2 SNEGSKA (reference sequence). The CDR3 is CSAREVREQYF. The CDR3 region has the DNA TGCAGTGCTAGAGAGGTCCGCGAGCAGTACTTC.

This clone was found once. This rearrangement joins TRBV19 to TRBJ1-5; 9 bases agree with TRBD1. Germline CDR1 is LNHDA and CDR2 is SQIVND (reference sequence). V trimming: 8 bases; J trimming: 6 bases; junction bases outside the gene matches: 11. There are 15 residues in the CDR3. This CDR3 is CASGTTGGTAQPQHF. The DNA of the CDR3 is TGTGCCAGTGGCACGACAGGGGGTACTGCTCAGCCCCAGCATTTT. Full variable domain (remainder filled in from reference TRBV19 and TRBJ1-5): DGGITQSPKYLFRKEGQNVTLSCEQNLNHDAMYWYRQDPGQGLRLIYYSQIVNDFQKGDIAEGYSVSREKKESFPLTVTSAQKNPTAFYLCASGTTGGTAQPQHFGDGTRLSIL.

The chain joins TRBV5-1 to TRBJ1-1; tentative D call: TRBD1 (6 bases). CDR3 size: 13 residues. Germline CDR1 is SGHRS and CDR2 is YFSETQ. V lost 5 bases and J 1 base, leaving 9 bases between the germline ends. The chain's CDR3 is CASREGGNTEAFF. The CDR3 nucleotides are TGCGCCAGCAGGGAAGGGGGGAACACTGAAGCTTTCTTT.

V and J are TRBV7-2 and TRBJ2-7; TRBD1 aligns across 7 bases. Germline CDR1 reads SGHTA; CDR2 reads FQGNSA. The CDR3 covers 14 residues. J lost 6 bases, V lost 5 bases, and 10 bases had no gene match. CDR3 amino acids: CASSQTGVRLEQYF. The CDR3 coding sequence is TGTGCCAGCAGCCAAACAGGGGTAAGGCTCGAGCAGTACTTC.

The CDR3 DNA sequence: TGTGCCAGCAGGCTCCAGTACAATTCACCCCTCCACTTT. It codes for CASRLQYNSPLHF. The V and J genes are TRBV6-4 and TRBJ1-6, with D hard to call. Germline-derived CDR1 and CDR2 are MRHNA and SNTAGT. The CDR3 contains 13 residues. Between the trimmed V and J ends, which lost 6 bases and 7 bases, there was a span of 10 bases.

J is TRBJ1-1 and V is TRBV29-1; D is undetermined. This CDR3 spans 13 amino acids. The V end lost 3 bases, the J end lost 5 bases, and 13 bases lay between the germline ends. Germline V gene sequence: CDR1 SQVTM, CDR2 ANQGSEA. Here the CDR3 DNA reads TGCAGCGTTGAGTTAGATTTTGAGACTGAAGCTTTCTTT. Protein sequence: CSVELDFETEAFF.

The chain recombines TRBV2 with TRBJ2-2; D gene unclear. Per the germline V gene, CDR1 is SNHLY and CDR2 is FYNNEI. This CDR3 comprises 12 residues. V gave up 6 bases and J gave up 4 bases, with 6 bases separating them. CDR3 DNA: TGTGCCAGCAGCGCCGGCACCGGGGAGCTGTTTTTT. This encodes CASSAGTGELFF.

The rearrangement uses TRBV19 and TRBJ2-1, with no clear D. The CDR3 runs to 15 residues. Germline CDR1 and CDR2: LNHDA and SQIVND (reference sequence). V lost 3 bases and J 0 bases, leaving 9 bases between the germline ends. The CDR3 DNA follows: TGTGCCAGTAGTATCGGGCCAGCCTCCTACAATGAGCAGTTCTTC. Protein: CASSIGPASYNEQFF.

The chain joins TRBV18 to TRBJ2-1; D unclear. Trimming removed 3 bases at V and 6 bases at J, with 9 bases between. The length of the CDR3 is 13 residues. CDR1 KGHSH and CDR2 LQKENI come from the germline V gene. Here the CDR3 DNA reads TGTGCCAGCTCACCGCCTTGGGGCAATGAGCAGTTCTTC. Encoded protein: CASSPPWGNEQFF.

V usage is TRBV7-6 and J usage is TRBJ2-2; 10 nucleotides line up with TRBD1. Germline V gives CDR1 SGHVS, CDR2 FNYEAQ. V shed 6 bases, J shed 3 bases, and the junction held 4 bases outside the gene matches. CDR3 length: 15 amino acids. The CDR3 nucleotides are TGTGCCAGCAGTACGACAGGGGGCTACACCGGGGAGCTGTTTTTT. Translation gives CASSTTGGYTGELFF.

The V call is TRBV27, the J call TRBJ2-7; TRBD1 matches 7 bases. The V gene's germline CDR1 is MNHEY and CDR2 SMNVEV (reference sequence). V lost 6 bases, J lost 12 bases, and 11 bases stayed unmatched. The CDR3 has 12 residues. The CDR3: CASSIDGTALYF. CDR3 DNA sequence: TGTGCCAGCAGCATAGACGGGACAGCGCTGTACTTC.

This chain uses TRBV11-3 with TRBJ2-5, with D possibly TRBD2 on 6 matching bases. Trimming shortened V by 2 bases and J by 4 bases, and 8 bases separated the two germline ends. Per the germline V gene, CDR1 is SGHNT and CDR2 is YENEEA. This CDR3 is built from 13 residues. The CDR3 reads CASSLKAGETQYF. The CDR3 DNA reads TGTGCCAGCAGCTTAAAAGCGGGAGAGACCCAGTACTTC.

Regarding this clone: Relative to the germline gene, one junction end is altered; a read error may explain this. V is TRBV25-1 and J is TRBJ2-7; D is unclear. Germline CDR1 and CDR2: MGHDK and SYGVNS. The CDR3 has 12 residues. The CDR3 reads CASSRQLRSRLF. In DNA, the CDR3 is TGTGCCAGCAGTCGTCAACTTAGATCCCGTCTTTTC.

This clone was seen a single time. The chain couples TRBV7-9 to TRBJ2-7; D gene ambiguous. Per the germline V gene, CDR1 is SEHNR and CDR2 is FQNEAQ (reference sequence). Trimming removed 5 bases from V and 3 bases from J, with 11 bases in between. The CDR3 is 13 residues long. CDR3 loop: CASSVGNDYEQYF. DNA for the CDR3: TGTGCCAGCAGCGTGGGGAACGACTACGAGCAGTACTTC. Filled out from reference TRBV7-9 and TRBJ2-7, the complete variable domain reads DTGVSQNPRHKITKRGQNVTFRCDPISEHNRLYWYRQTLGQGPEFLTYFQNEAQLEKSRLLSDRFSAERPKGSFSTLEIQRTEQGDSAMYLCASSVGNDYEQYFGPGTRLTVT.

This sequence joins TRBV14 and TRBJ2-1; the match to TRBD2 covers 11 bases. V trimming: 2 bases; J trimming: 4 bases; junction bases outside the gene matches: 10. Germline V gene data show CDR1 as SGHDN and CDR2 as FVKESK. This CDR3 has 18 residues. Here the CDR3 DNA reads TGTGCCAGCAGCCAACGACGGACTAGCGGGTCCTATTACAATGAGCAGTTCTTC. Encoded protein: CASSQRRTSGSYYNEQFF. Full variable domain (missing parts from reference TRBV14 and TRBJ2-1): EAGVTQFPSHSVIEKGQTVTLRCDPISGHDNLYWYRRVMGKEIKFLLHFVKESKQDESGMPNNRFLAERTGGTYSTLKVQPAELEDSGVYFCASSQRRTSGSYYNEQFFGPGTRLTVL.

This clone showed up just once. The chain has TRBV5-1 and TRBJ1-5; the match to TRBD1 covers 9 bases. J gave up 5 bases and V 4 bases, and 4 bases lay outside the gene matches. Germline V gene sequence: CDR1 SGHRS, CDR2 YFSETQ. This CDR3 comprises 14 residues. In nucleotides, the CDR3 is TGCGCCAGCAGCCCTACAGGGGGCGATCAGCCCCAGCATTTT. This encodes CASSPTGGDQPQHF. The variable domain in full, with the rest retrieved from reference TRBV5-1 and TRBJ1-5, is KAGVTQTPRYLIKTRGQQVTLSCSPISGHRSVSWYQQTPGQGLQFLFEYFSETQRNKGNFPGRFSGRQFSNSRSEMNVSTLELGDSALYLCASSPTGGDQPQHFGDGTRLSIL.

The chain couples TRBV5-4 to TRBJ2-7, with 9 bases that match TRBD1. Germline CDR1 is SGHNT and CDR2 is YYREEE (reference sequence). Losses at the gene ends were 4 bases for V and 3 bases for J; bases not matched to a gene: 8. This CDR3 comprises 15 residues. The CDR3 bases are TGTGCCAGCAGCCAAGGGGGACAGGGCATCTACGAGCAGTACTTC. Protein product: CASSQGGQGIYEQYF.